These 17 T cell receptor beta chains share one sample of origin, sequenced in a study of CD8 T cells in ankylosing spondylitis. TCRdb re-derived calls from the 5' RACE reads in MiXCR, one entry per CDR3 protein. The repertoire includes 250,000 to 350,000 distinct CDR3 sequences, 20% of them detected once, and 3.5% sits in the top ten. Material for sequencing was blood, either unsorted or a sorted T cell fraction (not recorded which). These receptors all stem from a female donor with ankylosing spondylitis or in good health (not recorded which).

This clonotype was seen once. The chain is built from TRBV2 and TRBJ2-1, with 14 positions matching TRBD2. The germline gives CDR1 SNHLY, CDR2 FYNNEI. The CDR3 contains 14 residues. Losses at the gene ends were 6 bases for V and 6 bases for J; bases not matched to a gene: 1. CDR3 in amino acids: CASRGLAGVNEQFF. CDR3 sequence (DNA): TGTGCCAGCAGGGGACTAGCGGGAGTCAATGAGCAGTTCTTC.

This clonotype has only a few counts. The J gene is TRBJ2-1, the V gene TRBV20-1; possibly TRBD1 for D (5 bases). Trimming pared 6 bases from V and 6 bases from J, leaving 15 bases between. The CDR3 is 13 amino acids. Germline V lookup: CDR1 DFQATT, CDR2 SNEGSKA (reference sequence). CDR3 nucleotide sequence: TGCAGTGCCCAGGGTGGGCTCCCCAATGAGCAGTTCTTC. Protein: CSAQGGLPNEQFF.

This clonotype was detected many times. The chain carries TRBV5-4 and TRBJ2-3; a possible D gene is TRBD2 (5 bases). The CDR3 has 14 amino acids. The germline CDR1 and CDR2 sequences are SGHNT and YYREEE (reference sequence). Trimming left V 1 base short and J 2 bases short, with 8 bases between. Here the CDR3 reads CASSLSADTDTQYF. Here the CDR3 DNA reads TGTGCCAGCAGCTTGTCAGCGGACACAGATACGCAGTATTTT.

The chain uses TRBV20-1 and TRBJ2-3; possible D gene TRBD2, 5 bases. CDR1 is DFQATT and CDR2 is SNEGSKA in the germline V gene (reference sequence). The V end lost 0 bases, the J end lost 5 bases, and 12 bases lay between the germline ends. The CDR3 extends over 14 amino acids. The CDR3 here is CSARDVARVDTQYF. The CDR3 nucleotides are TGCAGTGCTAGAGATGTTGCGAGGGTAGATACGCAGTATTTT.

CDR3 protein: CASSSFQRSSYEQYF. In DNA form, the CDR3 reads TGTGCCAGCAGCTCATTTCAACGTAGCTCCTACGAGCAGTACTTC. The chain uses TRBV11-2 and TRBJ2-7; unclear D gene. The CDR3 has 15 residues. CDR1 and CDR2 from the germline V gene are SGHAT and FQNNGV. Deletions cut 4 bases from V and 0 bases from J, with 13 bases between.

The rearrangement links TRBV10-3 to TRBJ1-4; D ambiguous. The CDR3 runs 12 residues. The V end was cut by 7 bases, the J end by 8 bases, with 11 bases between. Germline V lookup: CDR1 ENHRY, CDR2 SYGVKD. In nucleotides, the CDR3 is TGTGCCATCAAGGACGGATCCGAAAAACTGTTTTTT. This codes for CAIKDGSEKLFF.

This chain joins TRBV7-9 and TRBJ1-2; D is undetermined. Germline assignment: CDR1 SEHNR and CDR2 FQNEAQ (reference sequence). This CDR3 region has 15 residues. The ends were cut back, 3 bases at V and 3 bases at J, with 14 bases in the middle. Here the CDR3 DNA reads TGTGCCAGCAGCTTTTCCCGAAGGCCGGACTATGGCTACACCTTC. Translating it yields CASSFSRRPDYGYTF.

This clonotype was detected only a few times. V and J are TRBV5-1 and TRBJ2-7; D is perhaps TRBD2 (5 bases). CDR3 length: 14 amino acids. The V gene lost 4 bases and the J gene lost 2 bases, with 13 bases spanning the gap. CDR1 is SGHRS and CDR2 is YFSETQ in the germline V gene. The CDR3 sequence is CASSPGLDTYEQYF. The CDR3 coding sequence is TGCGCCAGCAGCCCTGGACTGGATACCTACGAGCAGTACTTC.

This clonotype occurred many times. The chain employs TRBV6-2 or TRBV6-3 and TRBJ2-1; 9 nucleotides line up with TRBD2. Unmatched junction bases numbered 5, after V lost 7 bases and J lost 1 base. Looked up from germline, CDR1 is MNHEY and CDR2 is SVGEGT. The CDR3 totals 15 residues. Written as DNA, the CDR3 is TGTGCCAGCACTGCTAGCGGGGTTTCCTACAATGAGCAGTTCTTC. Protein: CASTASGVSYNEQFF.

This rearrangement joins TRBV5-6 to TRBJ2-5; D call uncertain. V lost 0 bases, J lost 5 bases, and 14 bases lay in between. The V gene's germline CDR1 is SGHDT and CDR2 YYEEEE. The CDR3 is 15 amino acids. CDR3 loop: CASSLAAVLGETQYF. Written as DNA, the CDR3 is TGTGCCAGCAGCTTGGCGGCAGTCTTGGGTGAGACCCAGTACTTC.

The CDR3 coding sequence is TGTGCCAGCAGCTCCCGAGAGTCAACTAATGAAAAACTGTTTTTT. As protein: CASSSRESTNEKLFF. The chain couples TRBV7-2 to TRBJ1-4; unclear D gene. Germline CDR1 reads SGHTA; CDR2 reads FQGNSA. This CDR3 spans 15 amino acids. Trimming shortened V by 4 bases and J by 0 bases, and 9 bases separated the two germline ends.

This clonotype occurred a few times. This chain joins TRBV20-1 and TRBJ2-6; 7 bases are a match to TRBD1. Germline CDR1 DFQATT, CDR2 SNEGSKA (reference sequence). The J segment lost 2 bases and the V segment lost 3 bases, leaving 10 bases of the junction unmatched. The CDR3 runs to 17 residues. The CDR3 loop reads CSASRYRGIAGANVLTF. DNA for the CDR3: TGCAGTGCTAGCCGCTACAGGGGAATCGCTGGGGCCAACGTCCTGACTTTC.

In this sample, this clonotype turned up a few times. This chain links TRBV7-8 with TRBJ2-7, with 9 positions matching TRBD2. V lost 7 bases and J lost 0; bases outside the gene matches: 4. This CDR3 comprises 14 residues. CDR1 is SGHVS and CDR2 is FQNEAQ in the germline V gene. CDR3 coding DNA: TGTGCCAGCAACCTAGCGGGAAGCTCCTACGAGCAGTACTTC. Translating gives CASNLAGSSYEQYF.

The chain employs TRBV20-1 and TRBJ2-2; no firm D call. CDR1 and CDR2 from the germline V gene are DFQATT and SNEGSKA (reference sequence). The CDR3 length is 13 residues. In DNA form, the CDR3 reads TGCAGCGCTTGGAGCCCGAACACCGGGGAGCTGTTTTTT. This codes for CSAWSPNTGELFF.

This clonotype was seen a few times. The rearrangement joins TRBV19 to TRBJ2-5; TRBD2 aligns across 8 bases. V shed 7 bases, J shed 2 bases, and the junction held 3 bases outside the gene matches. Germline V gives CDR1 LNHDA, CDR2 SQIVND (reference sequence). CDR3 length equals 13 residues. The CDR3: CASTGGAQETQYF. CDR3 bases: TGTGCCAGTACCGGGGGGGCTCAAGAGACCCAGTACTTC.

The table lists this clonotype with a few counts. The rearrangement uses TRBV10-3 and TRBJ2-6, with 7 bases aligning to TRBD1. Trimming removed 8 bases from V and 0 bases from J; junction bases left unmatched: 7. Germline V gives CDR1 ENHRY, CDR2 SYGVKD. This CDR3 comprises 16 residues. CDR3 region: CAIGTAISSGANVLTF. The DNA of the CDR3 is TGTGCCATCGGGACAGCGATCAGCTCTGGGGCCAACGTCCTGACTTTC.

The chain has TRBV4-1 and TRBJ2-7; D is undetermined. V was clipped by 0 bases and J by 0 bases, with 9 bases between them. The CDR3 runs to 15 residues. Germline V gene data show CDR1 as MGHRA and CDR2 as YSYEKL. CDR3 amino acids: CASSQEGVGSYEQYF. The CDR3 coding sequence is TGCGCCAGCAGCCAAGAGGGTGTGGGCTCCTACGAGCAGTACTTC.